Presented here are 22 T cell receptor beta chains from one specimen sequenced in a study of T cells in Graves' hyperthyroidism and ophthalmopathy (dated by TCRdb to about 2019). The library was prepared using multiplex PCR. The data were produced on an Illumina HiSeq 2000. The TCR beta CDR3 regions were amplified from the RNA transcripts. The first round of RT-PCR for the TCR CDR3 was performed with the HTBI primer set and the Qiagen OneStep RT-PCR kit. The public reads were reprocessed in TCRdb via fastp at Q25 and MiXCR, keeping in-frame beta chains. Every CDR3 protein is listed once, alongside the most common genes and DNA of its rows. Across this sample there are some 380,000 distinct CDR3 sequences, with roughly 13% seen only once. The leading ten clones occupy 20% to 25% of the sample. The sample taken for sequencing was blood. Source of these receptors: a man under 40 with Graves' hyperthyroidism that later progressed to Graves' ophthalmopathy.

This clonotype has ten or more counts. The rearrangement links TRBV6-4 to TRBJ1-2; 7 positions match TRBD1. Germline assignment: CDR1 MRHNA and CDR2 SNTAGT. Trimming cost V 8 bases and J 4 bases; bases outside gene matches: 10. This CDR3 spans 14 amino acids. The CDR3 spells CASSPATGTYGYTF. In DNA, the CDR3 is TGTGCCAGCTCTCCCGCGACAGGGACCTATGGCTACACCTTC.

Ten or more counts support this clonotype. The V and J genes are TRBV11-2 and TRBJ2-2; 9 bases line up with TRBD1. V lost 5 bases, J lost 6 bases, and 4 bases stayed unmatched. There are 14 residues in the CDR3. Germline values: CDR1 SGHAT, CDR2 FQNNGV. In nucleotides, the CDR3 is TGTGCCAGCAGCCAGACAGGGGGTCCCGGGGAGCTGTTTTTT. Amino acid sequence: CASSQTGGPGELFF.

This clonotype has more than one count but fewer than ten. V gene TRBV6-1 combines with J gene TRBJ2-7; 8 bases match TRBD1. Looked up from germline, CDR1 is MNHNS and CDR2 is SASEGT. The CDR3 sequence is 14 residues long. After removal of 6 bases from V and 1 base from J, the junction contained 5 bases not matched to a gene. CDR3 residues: CASRGQGISYEQYF. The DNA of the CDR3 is TGTGCCAGCAGAGGACAGGGTATATCCTACGAGCAGTACTTC.

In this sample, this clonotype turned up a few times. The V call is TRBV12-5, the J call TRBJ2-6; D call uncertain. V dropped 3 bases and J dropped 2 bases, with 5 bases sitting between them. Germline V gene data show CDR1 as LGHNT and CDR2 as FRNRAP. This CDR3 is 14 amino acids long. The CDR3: CASGFGAGANVLTF. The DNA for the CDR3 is TGTGCTAGTGGTTTTGGGGCTGGGGCCAACGTCCTGACTTTC.

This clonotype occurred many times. The CDR3 spells CACLRNRQGYSFVYEQYF. In DNA form, the CDR3 reads TGTGCCTGCCTACGGAACCGACAGGGTTATTCGTTCGTCTACGAGCAGTACTTC. The V call is TRBV27, the J call TRBJ2-7, with TRBD1 identical over 7 bases. Per germline, CDR1 MNHEY and CDR2 SMNVEV (reference sequence). Unmatched junction bases numbered 25, after V lost 11 bases and J lost 3 bases. This CDR3 contains 18 residues.

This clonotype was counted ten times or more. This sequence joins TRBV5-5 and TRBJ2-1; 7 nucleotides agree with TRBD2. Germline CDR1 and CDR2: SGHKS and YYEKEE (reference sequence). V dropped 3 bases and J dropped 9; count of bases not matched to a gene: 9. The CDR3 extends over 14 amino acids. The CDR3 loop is CASSYGRQGGEQFF. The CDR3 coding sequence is TGTGCCAGCAGCTACGGGAGGCAGGGCGGTGAGCAGTTCTTC.

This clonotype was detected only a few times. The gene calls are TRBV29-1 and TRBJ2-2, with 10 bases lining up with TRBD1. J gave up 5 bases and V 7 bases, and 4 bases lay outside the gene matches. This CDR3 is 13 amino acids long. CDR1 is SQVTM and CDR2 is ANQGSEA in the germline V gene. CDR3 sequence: CSGQGARTGELFF. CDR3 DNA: TGCAGCGGACAGGGGGCGCGGACCGGGGAGCTGTTTTTT.

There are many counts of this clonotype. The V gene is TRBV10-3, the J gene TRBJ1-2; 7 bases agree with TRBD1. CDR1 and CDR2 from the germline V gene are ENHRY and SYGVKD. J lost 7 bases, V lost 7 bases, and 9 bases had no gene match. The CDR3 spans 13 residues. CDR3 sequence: CAITRTGLSGYTF. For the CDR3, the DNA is TGTGCCATCACCCGGACAGGACTCTCTGGCTACACCTTC.

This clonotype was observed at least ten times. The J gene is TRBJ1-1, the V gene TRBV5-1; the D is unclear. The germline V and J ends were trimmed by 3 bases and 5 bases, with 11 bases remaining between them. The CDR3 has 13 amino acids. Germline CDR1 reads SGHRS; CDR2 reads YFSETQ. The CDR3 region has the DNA TGCGCCAGCAGCTCGGACCACGAGACTGAAGCTTTCTTT. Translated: CASSSDHETEAFF. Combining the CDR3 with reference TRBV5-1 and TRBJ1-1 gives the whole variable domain KAGVTQTPRYLIKTRGQQVTLSCSPISGHRSVSWYQQTPGQGLQFLFEYFSETQRNKGNFPGRFSGRQFSNSRSEMNVSTLELGDSALYLCASSSDHETEAFFGQGTRLTVV.

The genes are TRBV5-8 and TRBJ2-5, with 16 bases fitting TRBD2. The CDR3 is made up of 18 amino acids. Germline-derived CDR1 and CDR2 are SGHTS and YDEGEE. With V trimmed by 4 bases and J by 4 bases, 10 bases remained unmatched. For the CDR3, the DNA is TGTGCCAGCAGCCCGGGACTAGCGGGGGGGCCAGGTTTAGAGACCCAGTACTTC. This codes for CASSPGLAGGPGLETQYF.

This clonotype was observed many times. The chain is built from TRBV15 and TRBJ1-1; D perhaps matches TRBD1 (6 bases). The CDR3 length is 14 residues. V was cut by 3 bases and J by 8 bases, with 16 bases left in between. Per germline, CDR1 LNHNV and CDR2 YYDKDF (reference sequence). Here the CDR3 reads CATSREQGLAEAFF. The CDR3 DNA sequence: TGTGCCACCAGCAGGGAGCAGGGGCTCGCGGAAGCTTTCTTT.

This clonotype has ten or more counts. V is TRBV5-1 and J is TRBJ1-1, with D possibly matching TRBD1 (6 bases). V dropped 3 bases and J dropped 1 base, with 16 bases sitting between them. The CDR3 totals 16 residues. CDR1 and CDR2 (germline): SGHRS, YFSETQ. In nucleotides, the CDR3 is TGCGCCAGCAGCTGGAAGAGAGGACAGCCGAACACTGAAGCTTTCTTT. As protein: CASSWKRGQPNTEAFF.

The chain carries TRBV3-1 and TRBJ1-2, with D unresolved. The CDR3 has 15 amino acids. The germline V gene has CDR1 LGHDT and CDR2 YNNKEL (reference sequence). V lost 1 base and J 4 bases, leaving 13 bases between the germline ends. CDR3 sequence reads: CASSQGGVFAYGYTF. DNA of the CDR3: TGTGCCAGCAGCCAAGGTGGTGTGTTCGCCTATGGCTACACCTTC.

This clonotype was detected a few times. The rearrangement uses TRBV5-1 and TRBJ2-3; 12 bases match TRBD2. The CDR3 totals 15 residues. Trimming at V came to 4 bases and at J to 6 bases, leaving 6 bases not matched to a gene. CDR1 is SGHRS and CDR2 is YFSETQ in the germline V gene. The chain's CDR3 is CASSLTSGGQDTQYF. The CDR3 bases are TGCGCCAGCAGCCTGACTAGCGGGGGCCAGGATACGCAGTATTTT.

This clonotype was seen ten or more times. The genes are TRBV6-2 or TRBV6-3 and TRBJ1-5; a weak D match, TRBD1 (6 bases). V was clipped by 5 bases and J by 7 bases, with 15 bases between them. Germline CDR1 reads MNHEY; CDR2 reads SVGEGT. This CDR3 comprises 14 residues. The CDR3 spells CASSRDRRLQPQHF. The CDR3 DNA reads TGTGCCAGCAGTCGAGACAGGAGACTACAGCCCCAGCATTTT.

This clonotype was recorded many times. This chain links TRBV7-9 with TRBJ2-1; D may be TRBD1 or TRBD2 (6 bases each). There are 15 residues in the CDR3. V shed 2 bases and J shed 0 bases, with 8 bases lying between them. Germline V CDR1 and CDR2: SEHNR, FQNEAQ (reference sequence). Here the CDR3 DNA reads TGTGCCAGCAGCTTAAGGGGGGCCTCCTACAATGAGCAGTTCTTC. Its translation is CASSLRGASYNEQFF. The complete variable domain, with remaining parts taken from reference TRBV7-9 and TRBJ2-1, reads DTGVSQNPRHKITKRGQNVTFRCDPISEHNRLYWYRQTLGQGPEFLTYFQNEAQLEKSRLLSDRFSAERPKGSFSTLEIQRTEQGDSAMYLCASSLRGASYNEQFFGPGTRLTVL.

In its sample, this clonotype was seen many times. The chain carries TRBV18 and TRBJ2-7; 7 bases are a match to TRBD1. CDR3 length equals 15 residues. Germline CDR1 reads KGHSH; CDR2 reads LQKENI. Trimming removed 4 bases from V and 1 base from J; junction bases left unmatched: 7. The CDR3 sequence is CASSLTGTASYEQYF. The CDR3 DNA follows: TGTGCCAGCTCACTCACCGGGACAGCGTCCTACGAGCAGTACTTC.

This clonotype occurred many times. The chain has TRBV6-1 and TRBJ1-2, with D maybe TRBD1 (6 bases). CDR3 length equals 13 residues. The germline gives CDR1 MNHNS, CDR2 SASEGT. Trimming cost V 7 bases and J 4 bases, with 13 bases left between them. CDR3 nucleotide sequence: TGTGCCAGCATGGGGGGGGCGGGCTATGGCTACACCTTC. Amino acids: CASMGGAGYGYTF.

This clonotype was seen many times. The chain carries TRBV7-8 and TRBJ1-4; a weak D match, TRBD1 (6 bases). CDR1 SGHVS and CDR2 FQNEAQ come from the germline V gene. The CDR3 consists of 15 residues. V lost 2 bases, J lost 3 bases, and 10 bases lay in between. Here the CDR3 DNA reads TGTGCCAGCAGCTTACAGGGGTTGGCTAATGAAAAACTGTTTTTT. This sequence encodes CASSLQGLANEKLFF. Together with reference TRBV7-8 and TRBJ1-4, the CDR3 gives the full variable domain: GAGVSQSPRYKVAKRGQDVALRCDPISGHVSLFWYQQALGQGPEFLTYFQNEAQLDKSGLPSDRFFAERPEGSVSTLKIQRTQQEDSAVYLCASSLQGLANEKLFFGSGTQLSVL.

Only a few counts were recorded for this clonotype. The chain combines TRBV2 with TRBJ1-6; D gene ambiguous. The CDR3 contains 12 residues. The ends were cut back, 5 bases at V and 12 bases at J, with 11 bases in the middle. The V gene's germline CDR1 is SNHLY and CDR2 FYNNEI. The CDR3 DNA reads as TGTGCCAGCAGTCCAAGCGAGGGACCCCTCCACTTT. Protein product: CASSPSEGPLHF.

The CDR3 loop reads CSARIPGVDNSPLHF. The CDR3 DNA reads as TGCAGTGCTAGAATCCCAGGGGTGGATAATTCACCCCTCCACTTT. The gene calls are TRBV20-1 and TRBJ1-6, with D perhaps TRBD1 (6 bases). The CDR3 runs to 15 residues. With 2 bases removed from V and 5 bases from J, the gap between germline ends came to 13 bases. The germline CDR1 and CDR2 sequences are DFQATT and SNEGSKA (reference sequence).

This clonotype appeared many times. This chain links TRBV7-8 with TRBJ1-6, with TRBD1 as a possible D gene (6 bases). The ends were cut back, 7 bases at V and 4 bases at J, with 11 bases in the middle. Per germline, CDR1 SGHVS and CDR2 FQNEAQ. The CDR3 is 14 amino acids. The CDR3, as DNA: TGTGCCAGCAACCCCGGACAGTATAATTCACCCCTCCACTTT. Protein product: CASNPGQYNSPLHF.